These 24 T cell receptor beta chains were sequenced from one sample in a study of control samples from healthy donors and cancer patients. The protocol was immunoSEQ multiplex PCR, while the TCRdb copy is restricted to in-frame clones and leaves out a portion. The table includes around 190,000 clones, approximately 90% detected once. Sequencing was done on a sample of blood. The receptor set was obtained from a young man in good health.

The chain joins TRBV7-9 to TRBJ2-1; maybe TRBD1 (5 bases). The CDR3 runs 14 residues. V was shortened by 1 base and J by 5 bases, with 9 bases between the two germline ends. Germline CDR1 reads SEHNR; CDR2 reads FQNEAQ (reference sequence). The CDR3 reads CASSLVRDHNEQFF. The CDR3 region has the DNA TGTGCCAGCAGCTTAGTCAGGGATCACAATGAGCAGTTCTTC.

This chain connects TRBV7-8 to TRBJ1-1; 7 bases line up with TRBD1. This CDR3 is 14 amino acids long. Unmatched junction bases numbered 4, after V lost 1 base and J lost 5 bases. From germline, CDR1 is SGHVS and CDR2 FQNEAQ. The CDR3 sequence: CASSLVRGATEAFF. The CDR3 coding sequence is TGTGCCAGCAGCTTAGTCAGGGGGGCGACTGAAGCTTTCTTT.

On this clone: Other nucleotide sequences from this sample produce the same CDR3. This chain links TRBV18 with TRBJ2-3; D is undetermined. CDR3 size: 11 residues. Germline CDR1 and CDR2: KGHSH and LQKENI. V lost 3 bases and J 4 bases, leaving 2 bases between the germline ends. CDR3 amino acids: CASSPSDTQYF. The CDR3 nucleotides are TGTGCCAGCTCACCCTCAGATACGCAGTATTTT. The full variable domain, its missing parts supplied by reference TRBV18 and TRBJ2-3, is NAGVMQNPRHLVRRRGQEARLRCSPMKGHSHVYWYRQLPEEGLKFMVYLQKENIIDESGMPKERFSAEFPKEGPSILRIQQVVRGDSAAYFCASSPSDTQYFGPGTRLTVL.

The CDR3 protein is CASSQEDGRTDTQYF. The CDR3 DNA sequence: TGCGCCAGCAGCCAAGAGGATGGCCGCACAGATACGCAGTATTTT. The chain links TRBV4-3 to TRBJ2-3; no clear D gene. Deletions cut 0 bases from V and 1 base from J, with 8 bases between. Germline assignment: CDR1 LGHNA and CDR2 YSLEER. CDR3 size: 15 residues.

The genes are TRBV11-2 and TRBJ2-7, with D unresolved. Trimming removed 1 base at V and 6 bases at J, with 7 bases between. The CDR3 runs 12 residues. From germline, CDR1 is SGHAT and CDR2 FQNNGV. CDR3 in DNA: TGTGCCAGCAGCTTAGGACTCGCCGAGCAGTACTTC. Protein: CASSLGLAEQYF.

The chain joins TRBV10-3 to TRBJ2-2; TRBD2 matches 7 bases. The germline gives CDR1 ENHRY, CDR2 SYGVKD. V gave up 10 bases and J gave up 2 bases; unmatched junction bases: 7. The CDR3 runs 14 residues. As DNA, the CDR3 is TGTGCCACATCGGGGGGACCTAACACCGGGGAGCTGTTTTTT. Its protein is CATSGGPNTGELFF.

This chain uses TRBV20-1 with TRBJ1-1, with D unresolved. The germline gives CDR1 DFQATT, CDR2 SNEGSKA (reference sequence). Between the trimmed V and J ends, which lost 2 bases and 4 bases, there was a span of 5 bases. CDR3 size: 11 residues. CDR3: CSARLITEAFF. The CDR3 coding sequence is TGCAGTGCTAGATTGATCACTGAAGCTTTCTTT.

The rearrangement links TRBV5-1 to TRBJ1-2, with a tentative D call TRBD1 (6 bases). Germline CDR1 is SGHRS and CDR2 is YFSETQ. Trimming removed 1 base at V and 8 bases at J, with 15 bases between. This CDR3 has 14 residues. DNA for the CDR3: TGCGCCAGCAGCTTGAGGGCGGGGGCAGACGGCTACACCTTC. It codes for CASSLRAGADGYTF.

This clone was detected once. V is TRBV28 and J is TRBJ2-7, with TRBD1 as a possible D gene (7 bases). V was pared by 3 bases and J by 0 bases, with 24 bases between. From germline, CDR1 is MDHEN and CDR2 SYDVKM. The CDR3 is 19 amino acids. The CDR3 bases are TGTGCCAGCAGTTTCCCACTAACCGGGGGACAGAGATACTCCTACGAGCAGTACTTC. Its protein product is CASSFPLTGGQRYSYEQYF.

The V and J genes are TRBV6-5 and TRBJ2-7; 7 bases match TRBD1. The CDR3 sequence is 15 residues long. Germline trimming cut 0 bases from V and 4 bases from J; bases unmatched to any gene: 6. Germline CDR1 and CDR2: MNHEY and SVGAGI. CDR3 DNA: TGTGCCAGCAGTTACTCGGCAGGGGGACAGTACGAGCAGTACTTC. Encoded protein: CASSYSAGGQYEQYF.

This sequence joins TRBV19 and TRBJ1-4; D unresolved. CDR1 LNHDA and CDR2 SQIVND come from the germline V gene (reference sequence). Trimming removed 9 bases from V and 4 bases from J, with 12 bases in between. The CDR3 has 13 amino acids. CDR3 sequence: CASQRLLNEKLFF. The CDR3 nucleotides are TGTGCCAGCCAAAGGTTACTTAATGAAAAACTGTTTTTT. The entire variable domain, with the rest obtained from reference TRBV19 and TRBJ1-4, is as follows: DGGITQSPKYLFRKEGQNVTLSCEQNLNHDAMYWYRQDPGQGLRLIYYSQIVNDFQKGDIAEGYSVSREKKESFPLTVTSAQKNPTAFYLCASQRLLNEKLFFGSGTQLSVL.

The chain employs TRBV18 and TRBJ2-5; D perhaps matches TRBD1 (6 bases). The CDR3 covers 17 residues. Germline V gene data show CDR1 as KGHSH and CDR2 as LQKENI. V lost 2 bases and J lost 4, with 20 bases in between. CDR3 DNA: TGTGCCAGCTCACCAATACAGGGTCGGATATCCCGAGAGACCCAGTACTTC. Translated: CASSPIQGRISRETQYF.

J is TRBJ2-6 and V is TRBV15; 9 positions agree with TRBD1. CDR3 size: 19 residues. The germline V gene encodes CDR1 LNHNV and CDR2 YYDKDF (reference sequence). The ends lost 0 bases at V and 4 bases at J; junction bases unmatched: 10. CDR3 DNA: TGTGCCACCAGCAGAGACTTACCGGGACAGGGCTCGGGGGCCAACGTCCTGACTTTC. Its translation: CATSRDLPGQGSGANVLTF.

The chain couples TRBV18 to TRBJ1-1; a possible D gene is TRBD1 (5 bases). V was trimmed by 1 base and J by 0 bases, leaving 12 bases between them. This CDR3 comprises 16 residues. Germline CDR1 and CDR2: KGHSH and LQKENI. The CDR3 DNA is TGTGCCAGCTCACCACGTATGGCAGGGATGAACACTGAAGCTTTCTTT. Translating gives CASSPRMAGMNTEAFF.

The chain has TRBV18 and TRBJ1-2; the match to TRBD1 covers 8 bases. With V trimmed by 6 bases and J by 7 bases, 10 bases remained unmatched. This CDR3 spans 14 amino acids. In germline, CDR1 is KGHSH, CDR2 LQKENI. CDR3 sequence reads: CASSQGAVWSGYTF. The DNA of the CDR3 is TGTGCCAGCTCGCAGGGGGCGGTTTGGTCTGGCTACACCTTC.

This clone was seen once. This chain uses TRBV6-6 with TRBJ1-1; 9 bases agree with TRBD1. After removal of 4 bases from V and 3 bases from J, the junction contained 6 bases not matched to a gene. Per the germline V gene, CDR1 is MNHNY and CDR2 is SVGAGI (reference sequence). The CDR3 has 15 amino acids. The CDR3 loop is CASSSRTGAYTEAFF. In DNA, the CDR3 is TGTGCCAGCAGTTCCCGGACAGGGGCGTACACTGAAGCTTTCTTT.

The CDR3 loop is CASSWTNYGYTF. The CDR3 bases are TGTGCCAGCAGTTGGACAAACTATGGCTACACCTTC. The chain recombines TRBV6-2 or TRBV6-3 with TRBJ1-2; maybe TRBD1 (5 bases). Germline V lookup: CDR1 MNHEY, CDR2 SVGEGT. The CDR3 runs to 12 residues. V was clipped by 4 bases and J by 2 bases, with 5 bases between them.

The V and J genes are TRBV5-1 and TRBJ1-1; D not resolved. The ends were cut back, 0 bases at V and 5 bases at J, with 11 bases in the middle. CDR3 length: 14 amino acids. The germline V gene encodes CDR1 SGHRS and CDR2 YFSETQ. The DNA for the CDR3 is TGCGCCAGCAGCTTGGCCGAAGGGATTACTGAAGCTTTCTTT. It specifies CASSLAEGITEAFF.

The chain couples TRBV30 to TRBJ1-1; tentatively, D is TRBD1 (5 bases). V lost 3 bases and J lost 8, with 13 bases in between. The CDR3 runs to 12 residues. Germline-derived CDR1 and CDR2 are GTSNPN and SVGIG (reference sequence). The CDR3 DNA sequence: TGTGCCTGGAGAACCAGGGAGTTGGAAGCTTTCTTT. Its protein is CAWRTRELEAFF.

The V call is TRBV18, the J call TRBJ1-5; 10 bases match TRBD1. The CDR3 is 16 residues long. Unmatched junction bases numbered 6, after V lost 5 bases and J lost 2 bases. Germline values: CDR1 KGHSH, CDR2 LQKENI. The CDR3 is CASSETGTGGNQPQHF. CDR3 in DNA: TGTGCCAGCTCAGAGACCGGGACAGGGGGCAATCAGCCCCAGCATTTT.

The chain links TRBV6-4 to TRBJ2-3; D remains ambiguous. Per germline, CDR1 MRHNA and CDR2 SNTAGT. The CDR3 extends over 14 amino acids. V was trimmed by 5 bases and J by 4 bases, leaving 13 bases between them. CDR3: CASSPRAEADTQYF. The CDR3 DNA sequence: TGTGCCAGCAGTCCCCGGGCCGAGGCAGATACGCAGTATTTT.

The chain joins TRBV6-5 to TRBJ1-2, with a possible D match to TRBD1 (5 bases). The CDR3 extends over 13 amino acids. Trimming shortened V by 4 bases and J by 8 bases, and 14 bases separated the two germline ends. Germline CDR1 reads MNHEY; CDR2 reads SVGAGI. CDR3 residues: CASSSPGGGGYTF. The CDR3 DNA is TGTGCCAGCAGTTCCCCTGGGGGGGGAGGCTACACCTTC.

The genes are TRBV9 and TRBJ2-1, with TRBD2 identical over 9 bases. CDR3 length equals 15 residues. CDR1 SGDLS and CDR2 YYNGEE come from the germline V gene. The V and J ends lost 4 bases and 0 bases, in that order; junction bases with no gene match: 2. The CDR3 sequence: CASSHSGSSYNEQFF. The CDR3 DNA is TGTGCCAGCAGCCATAGCGGGAGCTCCTACAATGAGCAGTTCTTC.

This CDR3 reads CASSGGQGQSEAFF. The CDR3 DNA reads as TGTGCCAGCAGCGGGGGACAGGGGCAATCCGAAGCTTTCTTT. The chain joins TRBV27 to TRBJ1-1; 10 nucleotides align to TRBD1. In germline, CDR1 is MNHEY, CDR2 SMNVEV (reference sequence). The J segment lost 8 bases and the V segment lost 6 bases, leaving 9 bases of the junction unmatched. This CDR3 has 14 residues.